This TCR beta chain was documented in a study of blood T cell repertoires in COVID-19. As for the study in general: Researchers got acute and convalescent COVID-19 samples from the United States, Italy and Spain. Sample material is recorded as cDNA or gDNA derived from T cells, B-cell-depleted T cells, or PBMCs.

This CDR3 is 14 amino acids long. After removal of 2 bases from V and 6 bases from J, the junction contained 4 bases not matched to a gene. The germline gives CDR1 MNHEY, CDR2 SVGAGI. As handled by the study authors: Amplification of reference gene primers provided the estimated nucleated cell counts. Some clones are missing from TCRdb's copy, which holds only in-frame ones; the method was immunoSEQ multiplex PCR. V and J calls and clone size are given by that table; D and trimming were obtained from the DNA. The table includes roughly 280,000 clones, around 83% detected once. Sequenced sample: peripheral blood. The gene calls are TRBV6-5 and TRBJ1-2; 9 nucleotides align to TRBD1. The TCR originated in a young man with active or convalescent COVID-19. CDR3 sequence reads: CASSYDRGKDGYTF. The CDR3 nucleotides are TGTGCCAGCAGTTACGACAGGGGGAAGGATGGCTACACCTTC.